This TCR beta chain was profiled in a study of shared clonotypes between healthy human individuals. Broader study findings: Of the naive CD4 clonotypes, roughly 5% were shared across several donors.

Germline V gene lookup returns CDR1 MGHRA and CDR2 YSYEKL. V was pared by 0 bases and J by 7 bases, with 23 bases between. The CDR3 runs to 18 residues. Details on this clone: Its specificity is not known.

Sorted-subset replicate PCRs used 150 to 200 ng DNA, roughly 28,000 T cell genomes. Generated by immunoSEQ multiplex PCR, the TCRdb table keeps only in-frame clones and is missing some. This repertoire shows 650,000 to 700,000 clones, 90% found once; its top ten account for less than 40%. This chain connects TRBV4-1 to TRBJ2-3, with D possibly TRBD1 on 6 matching bases. The TCR comes from a young man in good health. Some clones in this sample may be carry-over from other donors' samples. Sequenced material: memory CD8+ T cells from PBMCs. Documented subset: CD45RO+ cells pooled with CCR7-negative TemRA cells. This CDR3 is CASSQDNLQGRLLHTQYF. The CDR3 DNA sequence: TGCGCCAGCAGCCAAGATAACTTACAGGGCCGGTTACTCCATACGCAGTATTTT.